This entry concerns a single TCR beta chain. Libraries were prepared by immunoSEQ multiplex PCR; TCRdb keeps only in-frame clonotypes and omits some of them. The sample lists roughly 10,000 clones, more than 65% occurring once. This CDR3 spans 16 amino acids. With 2 bases clipped from V and 5 bases from J, the junction kept 9 bases outside the gene matches. The V gene's germline CDR1 is SGHDT and CDR2 YYEEEE. The sample originates from a study of T cells in narcolepsy. The sample was CD45RA- memory CD8+ T cells from PBMCs. The TCR was taken from a human donor with narcolepsy. The chain recombines TRBV5-6 with TRBJ2-2; 7 nucleotides match TRBD2. CDR3 nucleotide sequence: TGTGCCAGCAGCTTATCAAGCGGGGTGGGGACCGGGGAGCTGTTTTTT. Encoded protein: CASSLSSGVGTGELFF.